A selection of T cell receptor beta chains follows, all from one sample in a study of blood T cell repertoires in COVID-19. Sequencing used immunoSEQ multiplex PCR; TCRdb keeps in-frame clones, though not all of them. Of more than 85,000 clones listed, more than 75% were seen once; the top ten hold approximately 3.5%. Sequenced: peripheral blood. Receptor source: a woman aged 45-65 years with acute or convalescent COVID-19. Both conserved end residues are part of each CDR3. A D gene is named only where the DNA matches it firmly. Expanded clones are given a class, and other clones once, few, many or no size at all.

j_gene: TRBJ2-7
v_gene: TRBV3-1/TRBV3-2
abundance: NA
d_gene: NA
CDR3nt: TGTGCCAGCAGCCAAGGCCGTGCCAGGGGCGAGCAGTACTTC
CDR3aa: CASSQGRARGEQYF

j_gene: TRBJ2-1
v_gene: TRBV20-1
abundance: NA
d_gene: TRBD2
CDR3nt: TGCAGTGCTAGTAGCGGGAGGGCTGTCGGTGAGCAGTTCTTC
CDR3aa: CSASSGRAVGEQFF

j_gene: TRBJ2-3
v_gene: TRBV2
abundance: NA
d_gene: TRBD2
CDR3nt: TGTGCCAGCGGCGGGACTAGCGGGTCCCCAGATACGCAGTATTTT
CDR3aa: CASGGTSGSPDTQYF

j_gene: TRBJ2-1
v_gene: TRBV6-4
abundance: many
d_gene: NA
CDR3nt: TGTGCCAGCAGTGCGGGCGGGCCCAGAGGTTCCGATGAGCAGTTCTTC
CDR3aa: CASSAGGPRGSDEQFF

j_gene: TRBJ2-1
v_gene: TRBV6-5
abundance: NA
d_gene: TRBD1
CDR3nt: TGTGCCAGCCAGGGACAGGGTAGGAATGAGCAGTTCTTC
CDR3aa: CASQGQGRNEQFF

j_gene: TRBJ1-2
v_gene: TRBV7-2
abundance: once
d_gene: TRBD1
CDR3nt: TGTGCCAGCAGCTTTCGACAGGGCTATGGCTACACCTTC
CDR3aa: CASSFRQGYGYTF

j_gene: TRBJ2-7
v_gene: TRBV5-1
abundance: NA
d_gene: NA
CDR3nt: TGCGCCAGCAGCTTGGATGGCAGCTACGAGCAGTACTTC
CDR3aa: CASSLDGSYEQYF

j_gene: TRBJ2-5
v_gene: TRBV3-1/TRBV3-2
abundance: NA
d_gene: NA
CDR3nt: TGTGCCAGCAGCTCCCGGGGGCAAGAGACCCAGTACTTC
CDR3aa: CASSSRGQETQYF

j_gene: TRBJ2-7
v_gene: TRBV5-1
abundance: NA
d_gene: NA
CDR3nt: TGCGCCAGCAGCCTGACGGGTTCCTACGAGCAGTACTTC
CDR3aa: CASSLTGSYEQYF

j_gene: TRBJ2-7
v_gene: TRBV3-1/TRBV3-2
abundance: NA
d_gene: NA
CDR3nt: TGTGCCAGCAGCCAAGAGTTGAGGGCGTCCGAGCAGTACTTC
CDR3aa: CASSQELRASEQYF

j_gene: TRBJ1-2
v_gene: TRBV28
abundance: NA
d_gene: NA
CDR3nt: TGTGCCAGCAGTCCCCAGGCAGGAGGCTACACCTTC
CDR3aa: CASSPQAGGYTF

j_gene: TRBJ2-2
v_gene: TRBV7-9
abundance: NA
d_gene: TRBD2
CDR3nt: TGTGCCAGCAGCCCCGGACTAGCGCAGAACACCGGGGAGCTGTTTTTT
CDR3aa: CASSPGLAQNTGELFF

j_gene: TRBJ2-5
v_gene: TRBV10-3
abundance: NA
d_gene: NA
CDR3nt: TGTGCCATCAGTGGATCGGGGGAAGAGACCCAGTACTTC
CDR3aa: CAISGSGEETQYF

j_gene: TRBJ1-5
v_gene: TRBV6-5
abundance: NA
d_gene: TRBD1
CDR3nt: TGTGCCAGCAGTTACGGGGACAGGGCAAGCAATCAGCCCCAGCATTTT
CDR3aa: CASSYGDRASNQPQHF

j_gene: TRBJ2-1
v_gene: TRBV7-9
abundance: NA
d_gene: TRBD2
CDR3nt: TGTGCCAGCAGCGTCGCCGGGGGGGCGAGTGAGCAGTTCTTC
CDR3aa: CASSVAGGASEQFF

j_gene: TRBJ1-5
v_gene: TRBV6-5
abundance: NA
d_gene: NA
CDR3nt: TGTGCCAGCAGTTACTCCCGGGGTCAGCCCCAGCATTTT
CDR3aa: CASSYSRGQPQHF

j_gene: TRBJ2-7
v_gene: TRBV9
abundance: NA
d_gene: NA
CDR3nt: TGTGCCAGCAGGGCAGGGGGGACTAGGGCGACCTACGAGCAGTACTTC
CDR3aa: CASRAGGTRATYEQYF

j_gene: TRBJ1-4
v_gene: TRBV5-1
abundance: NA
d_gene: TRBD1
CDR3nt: TGCGCCAGCAGCTTGATGGGACAGGGTGGTAATGAAAAACTGTTTTTT
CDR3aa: CASSLMGQGGNEKLFF

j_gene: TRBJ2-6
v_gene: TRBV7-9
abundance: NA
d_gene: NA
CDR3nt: TGTGCCAGCAGCCCATGGCCCTCTGGGGCCAACGTCCTGACTTTC
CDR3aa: CASSPWPSGANVLTF

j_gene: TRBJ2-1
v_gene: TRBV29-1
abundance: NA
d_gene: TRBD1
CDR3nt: TGCAGCGTCCAAACAGGGGGCTCCTACAATGAGCAGTTCTTC
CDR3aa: CSVQTGGSYNEQFF

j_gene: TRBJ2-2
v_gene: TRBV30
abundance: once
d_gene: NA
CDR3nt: TGTGCCTGGAGTCTATATTCTCGGGAGCTGTTTTTT
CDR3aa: CAWSLYSRELFF

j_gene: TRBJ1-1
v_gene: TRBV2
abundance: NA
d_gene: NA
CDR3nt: TGTGCCAGCAGGGAACCGGGAGAAGCTTTCTTT
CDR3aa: CASREPGEAFF

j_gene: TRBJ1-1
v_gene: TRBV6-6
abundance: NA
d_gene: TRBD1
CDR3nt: TGTGCCATCTCGGACAGGGATAACACTGAAGCTTTCTTT
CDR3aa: CAISDRDNTEAFF

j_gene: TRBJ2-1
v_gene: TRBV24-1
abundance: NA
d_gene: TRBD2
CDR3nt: TGTGCCACCATGGGACTAGCGGGAGATGGGCAGTTCTTC
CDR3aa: CATMGLAGDGQFF

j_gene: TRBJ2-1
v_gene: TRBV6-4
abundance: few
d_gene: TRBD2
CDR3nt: TGTGCCAGCAGTGATAGCGTCAAGACTAGCGGGAGGATAAATGAGCAGTTCTTC
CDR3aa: CASSDSVKTSGRINEQFF

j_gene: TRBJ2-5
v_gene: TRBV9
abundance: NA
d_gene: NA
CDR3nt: TGTGCCAGCAGCGTAGCAGGGGGGCTCGGGGAGACCCAGTACTTC
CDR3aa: CASSVAGGLGETQYF

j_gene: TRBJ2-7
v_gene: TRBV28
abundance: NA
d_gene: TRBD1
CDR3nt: TGTGCCAGCAGTACCTTATTAGGGGACAGGGTCTTGTACGAGCAGTACTTC
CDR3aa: CASSTLLGDRVLYEQYF

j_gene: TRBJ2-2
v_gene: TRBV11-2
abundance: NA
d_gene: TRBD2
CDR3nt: TGTGCCAGCAGCTCCTTAGCGGGAGACCCCAGGGAGCTGTTTTTT
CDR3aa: CASSSLAGDPRELFF

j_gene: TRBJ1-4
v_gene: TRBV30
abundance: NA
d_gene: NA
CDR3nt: TGTGCCTGGAGTAGCGGCTCAACTAATGAAAAACTGTTTTTT
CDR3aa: CAWSSGSTNEKLFF

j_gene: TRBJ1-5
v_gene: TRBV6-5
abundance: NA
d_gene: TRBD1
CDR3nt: TGTGCCAGCAATCAGGGGGCCTATAGCAATCAGCCCCAGCATTTT
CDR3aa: CASNQGAYSNQPQHF

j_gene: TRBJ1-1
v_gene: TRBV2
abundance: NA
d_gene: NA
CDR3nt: TGTGCCAGCAGAGAAGGGGAGGGGTCCATGAACACTGAAGCTTTCTTT
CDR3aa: CASREGEGSMNTEAFF

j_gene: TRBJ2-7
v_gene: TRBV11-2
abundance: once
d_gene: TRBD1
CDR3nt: TGTGCCAGCAGACTCCGGGACAGGGAATACGAGCAGTACTTC
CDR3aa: CASRLRDREYEQYF

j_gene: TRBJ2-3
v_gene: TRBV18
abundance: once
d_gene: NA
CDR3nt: TGTGCCAGCTCACCGAGCCGCAGCACAGATACGCAGTATTTT
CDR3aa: CASSPSRSTDTQYF

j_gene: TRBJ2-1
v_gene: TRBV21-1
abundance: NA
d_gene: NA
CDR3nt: TGTGCCAGCAGCAGGAGACTAGCGGGAGGGCCGGAGGTTAATGAGCAGTTCTTC
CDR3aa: CASSRRLAGGPEVNEQFF

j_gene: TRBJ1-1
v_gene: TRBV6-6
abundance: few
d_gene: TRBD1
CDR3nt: TGTGCCAGCAGTCCGCCCATGACAGGGGGGAACACTGAAGCTTTCTTT
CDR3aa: CASSPPMTGGNTEAFF

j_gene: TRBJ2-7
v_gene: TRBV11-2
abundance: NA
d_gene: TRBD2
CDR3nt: TGTGCCAGCACACTGCGGGGTAGCGGGAGGCCTGAGCAGTACTTC
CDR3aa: CASTLRGSGRPEQYF

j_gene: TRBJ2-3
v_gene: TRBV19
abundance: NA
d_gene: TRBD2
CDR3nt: TGTGCCAGTAGTACCGGAGCGGGAGCTGCGACAGATACGCAGTATTTT
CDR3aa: CASSTGAGAATDTQYF

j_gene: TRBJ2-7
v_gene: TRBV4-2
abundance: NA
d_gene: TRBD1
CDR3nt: TGTGCCAGCAGCCTTCGGACAGGGGCGCGGGAGCAGTACTTC
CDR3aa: CASSLRTGAREQYF

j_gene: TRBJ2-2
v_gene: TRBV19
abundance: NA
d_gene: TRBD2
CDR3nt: TGTGCCAGCATGGAATGGACTAGCGGGAGGTTCGGGGAGCTGTTTTTT
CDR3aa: CASMEWTSGRFGELFF

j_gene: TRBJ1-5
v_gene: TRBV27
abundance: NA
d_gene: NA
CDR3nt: TGTGCCAGCAGTTTATCGTGGAGGCAGCCCCAGCATTTT
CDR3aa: CASSLSWRQPQHF

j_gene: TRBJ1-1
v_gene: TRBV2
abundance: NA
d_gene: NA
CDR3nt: TGTGCCAGCAGCTTGGAGCGGCTACGAGACGTAGAACCGAACACTGAAGCTTTCTTT
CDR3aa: CASSLERLRDVEPNTEAFF

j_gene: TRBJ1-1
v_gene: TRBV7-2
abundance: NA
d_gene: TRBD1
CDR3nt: TGTGCCAGCAGCTTACGACAGGGTTGGAACACTGAAGCTTTCTTT
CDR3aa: CASSLRQGWNTEAFF

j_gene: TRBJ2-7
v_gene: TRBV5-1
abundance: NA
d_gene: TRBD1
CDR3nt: TGCGCCAGCAGCGGGGGGACAGGGGTTTACGAGCAGTACTTC
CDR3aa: CASSGGTGVYEQYF

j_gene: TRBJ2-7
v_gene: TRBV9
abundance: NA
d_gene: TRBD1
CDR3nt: TGTGCCAGCAGCGCGTCCGCGACAGGGACCTACGAGCAGTACTTC
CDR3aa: CASSASATGTYEQYF

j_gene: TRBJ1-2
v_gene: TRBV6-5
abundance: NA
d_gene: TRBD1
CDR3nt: TGTGCCAGCAGTAGGACAGGGGAAAACTATGGCTACACCTTC
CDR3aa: CASSRTGENYGYTF

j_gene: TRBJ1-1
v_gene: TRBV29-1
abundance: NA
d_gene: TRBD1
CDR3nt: TGCAGCGCCTTAAGGGACAGGGACACTGAAGCTTTCTTT
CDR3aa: CSALRDRDTEAFF

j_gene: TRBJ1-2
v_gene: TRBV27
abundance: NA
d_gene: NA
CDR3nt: TGTGCCAGCAGTAGCTCAATGATGTATGGCTACACCTTC
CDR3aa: CASSSSMMYGYTF

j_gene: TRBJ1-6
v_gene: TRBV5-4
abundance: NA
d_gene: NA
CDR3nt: TGTGCCAGCAGCTTGGACCAGGGCGGTTACTCACCCCTCCACTTT
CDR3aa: CASSLDQGGYSPLHF

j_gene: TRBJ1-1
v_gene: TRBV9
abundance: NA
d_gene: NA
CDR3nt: TGTGCCAGCAGCGTAGAGGGGTTCACGGAAGCTTTCTTT
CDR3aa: CASSVEGFTEAFF

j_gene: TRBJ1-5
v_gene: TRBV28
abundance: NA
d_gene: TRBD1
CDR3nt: TGTGCCAGCAGCCAACCAGGGGGGAGCAATCAGCCCCAGCATTTT
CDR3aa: CASSQPGGSNQPQHF

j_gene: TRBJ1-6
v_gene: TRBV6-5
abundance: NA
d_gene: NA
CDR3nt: TGTGCCAGCAGTTACTCAAGGGGCTCACCCCTCCACTTT
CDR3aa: CASSYSRGSPLHF

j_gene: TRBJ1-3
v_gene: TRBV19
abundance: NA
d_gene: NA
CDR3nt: TGTGCCAGTAGTATCTCGGTGAACTCTGGAAACACCATATATTTT
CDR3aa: CASSISVNSGNTIYF

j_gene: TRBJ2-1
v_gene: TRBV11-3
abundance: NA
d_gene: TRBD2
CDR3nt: TGTGCCAGCAGCTTAGATGAAGCGGGAGGGCGGAATGAGCAGTTCTTC
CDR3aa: CASSLDEAGGRNEQFF

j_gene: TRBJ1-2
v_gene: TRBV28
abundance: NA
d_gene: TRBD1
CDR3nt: TGTGCCAGCAGTCTACCGGGACAGCTTTTAGGCTACACCTTC
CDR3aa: CASSLPGQLLGYTF

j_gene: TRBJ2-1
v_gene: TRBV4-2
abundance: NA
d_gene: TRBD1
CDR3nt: TGTGCCAGCAGCCAGGATCTCAGGGGGAGCTACAATGAGCAGTTCTTC
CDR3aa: CASSQDLRGSYNEQFF